This T cell receptor (beta chain) was captured by sequencing in a study of blood T cell repertoires in COVID-19. Repertoires were generated with immunoSEQ multiplex PCR, while TCRdb's copy carries only in-frame clones and drops some. The sample yields about 60,000 clones, approximately 91% seen once. With V trimmed by 5 bases and J by 3 bases, 8 bases remained unmatched. CDR1 and CDR2 (germline): SGHDT, YYEEEE. This CDR3 contains 14 residues. The sample consisted of peripheral blood. The clonotype originates from a man over 45 with active COVID-19. The chain is built from TRBV5-6 and TRBJ2-7, with 7 nucleotides matching TRBD1. CDR3 DNA: TGTGCCAGCAGGGAATGGACAGGAGGCTACGAGCAGTACTTC. It is translated as CASREWTGGYEQYF.